In this sample, the clone carrying this TCR beta chain turned up many times. Read data end 3 residues before the CDR3 end; the end is taken from the germline J gene. The record originates from a study of T cell clonality in common variable immunodeficiency. Germline V lookup: CDR1 SGHTA, CDR2 FQGTGA. Losses at the gene ends were 6 bases for V and 0 bases for J; bases not matched to a gene: 7. CDR3 length: 16 residues. Control and CVID samples contributed equal amounts of genomic DNA. The repertoire was sequenced with immunoSEQ multiplex PCR; TCRdb's copy has only in-frame clones and lacks some. The data show 80,000 or so clones, none appearing only once, with approximately 0.8% held by the ten largest.

The receptor was derived from a person between 18 and 70 years old in good health. V usage is TRBV7-3 and J usage is TRBJ2-2; 7 nucleotides match TRBD1. The specimen sequenced was peripheral blood mononuclear cells. CDR3 DNA, as far as it was read: TGTGCCAGCAGAGGCGACGGGACAGCGAACACCGGGGAG. Protein: CASRGDGTANTGE. The complete CDR3 sequence is CASRGDGTANTGELFF.